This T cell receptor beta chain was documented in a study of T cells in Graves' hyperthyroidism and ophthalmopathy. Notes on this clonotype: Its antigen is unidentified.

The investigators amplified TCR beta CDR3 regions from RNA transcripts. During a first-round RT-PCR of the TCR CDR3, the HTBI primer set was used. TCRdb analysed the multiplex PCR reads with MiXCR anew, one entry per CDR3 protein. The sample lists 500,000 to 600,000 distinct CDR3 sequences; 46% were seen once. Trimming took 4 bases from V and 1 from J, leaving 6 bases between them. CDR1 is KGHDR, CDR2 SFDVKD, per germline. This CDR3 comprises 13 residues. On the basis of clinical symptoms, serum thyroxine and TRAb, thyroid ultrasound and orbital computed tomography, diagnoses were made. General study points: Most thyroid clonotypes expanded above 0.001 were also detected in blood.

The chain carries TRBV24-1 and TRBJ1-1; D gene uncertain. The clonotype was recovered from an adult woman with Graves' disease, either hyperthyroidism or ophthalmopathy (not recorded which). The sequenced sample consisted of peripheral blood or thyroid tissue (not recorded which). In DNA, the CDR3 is TGTGCCACCAGTGACCTGGGGAACACTGAAGCTTTCTTT. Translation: CATSDLGNTEAFF.